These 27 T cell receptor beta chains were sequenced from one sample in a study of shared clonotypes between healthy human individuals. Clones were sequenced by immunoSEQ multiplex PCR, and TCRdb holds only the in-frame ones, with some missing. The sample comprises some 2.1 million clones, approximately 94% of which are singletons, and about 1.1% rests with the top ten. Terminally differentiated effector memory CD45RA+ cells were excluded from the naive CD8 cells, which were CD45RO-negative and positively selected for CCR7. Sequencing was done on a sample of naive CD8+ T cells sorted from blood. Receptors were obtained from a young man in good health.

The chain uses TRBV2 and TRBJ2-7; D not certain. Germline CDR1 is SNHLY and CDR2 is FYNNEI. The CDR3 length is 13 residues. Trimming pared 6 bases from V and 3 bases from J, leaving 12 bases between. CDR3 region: CASSVSDFYEQYF. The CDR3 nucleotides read TGTGCCAGCAGCGTCTCGGATTTCTACGAGCAGTACTTC.

CDR3 sequence reads: CASSWGEENYGYTF. The CDR3, as DNA: TGTGCCAGCAGTTGGGGTGAGGAGAACTATGGCTACACCTTC. The rearrangement links TRBV5-6 to TRBJ1-2, with unresolved D. CDR1 SGHDT and CDR2 YYEEEE come from the germline V gene. This CDR3 comprises 14 residues. Trimming cost V 5 bases and J 2 bases, with 13 bases left between them.

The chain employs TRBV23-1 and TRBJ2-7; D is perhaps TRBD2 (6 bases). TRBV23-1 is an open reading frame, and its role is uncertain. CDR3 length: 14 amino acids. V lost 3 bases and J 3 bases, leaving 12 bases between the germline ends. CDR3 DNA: TGCGCCAGCAGTCAGACTAGTCCCGGCTACGAGCAGTACTTC. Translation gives CASSQTSPGYEQYF.

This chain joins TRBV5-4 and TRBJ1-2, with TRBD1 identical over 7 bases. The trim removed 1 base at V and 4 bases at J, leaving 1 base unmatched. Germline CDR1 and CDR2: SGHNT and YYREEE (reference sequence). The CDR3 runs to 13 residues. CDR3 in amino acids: CASSLNRGYGYTF. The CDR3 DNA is TGTGCCAGCAGCTTGAACAGGGGCTATGGCTACACCTTC.

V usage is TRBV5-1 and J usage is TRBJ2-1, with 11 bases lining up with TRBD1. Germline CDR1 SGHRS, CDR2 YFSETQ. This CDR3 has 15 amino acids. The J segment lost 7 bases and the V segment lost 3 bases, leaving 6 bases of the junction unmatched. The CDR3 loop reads CASSYRTGGENEQFF. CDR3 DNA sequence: TGCGCCAGCAGCTACCGGACAGGGGGCGAAAATGAGCAGTTCTTC. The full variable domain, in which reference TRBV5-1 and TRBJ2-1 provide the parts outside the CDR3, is KAGVTQTPRYLIKTRGQQVTLSCSPISGHRSVSWYQQTPGQGLQFLFEYFSETQRNKGNFPGRFSGRQFSNSRSEMNVSTLELGDSALYLCASSYRTGGENEQFFGPGTRLTVL.

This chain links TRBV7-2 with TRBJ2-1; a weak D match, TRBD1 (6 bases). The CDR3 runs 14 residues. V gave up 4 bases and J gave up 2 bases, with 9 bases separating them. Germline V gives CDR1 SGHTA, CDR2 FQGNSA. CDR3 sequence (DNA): TGTGCCAGCAGCTCAACAGGGACCTACAATGAGCAGTTCTTC. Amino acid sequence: CASSSTGTYNEQFF.

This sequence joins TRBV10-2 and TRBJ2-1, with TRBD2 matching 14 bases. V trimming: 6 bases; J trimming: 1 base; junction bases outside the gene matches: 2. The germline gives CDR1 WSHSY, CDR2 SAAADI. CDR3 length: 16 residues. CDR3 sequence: CASSRLAGGSYNEQFF. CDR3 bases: TGCGCCAGCAGCCGACTAGCGGGAGGGTCCTACAATGAGCAGTTCTTC.

The CDR3 protein is CASSFGLAYNEQFF. DNA for the CDR3: TGTGCCAGCAGCTTTGGTCTAGCCTACAATGAGCAGTTCTTC. The V call is TRBV5-6, the J call TRBJ2-1; D remains unclear. Trimming took off 2 bases at V and 2 bases at J, with 8 bases between the two ends. CDR3 size: 14 residues. CDR1 and CDR2 from the germline V gene are SGHDT and YYEEEE.

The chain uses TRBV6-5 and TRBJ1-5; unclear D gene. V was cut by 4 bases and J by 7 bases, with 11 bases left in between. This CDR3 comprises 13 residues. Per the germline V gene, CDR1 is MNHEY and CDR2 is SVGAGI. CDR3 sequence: CASSLGSDQPQHF. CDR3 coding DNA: TGTGCCAGCAGTTTGGGTTCAGACCAGCCCCAGCATTTT.

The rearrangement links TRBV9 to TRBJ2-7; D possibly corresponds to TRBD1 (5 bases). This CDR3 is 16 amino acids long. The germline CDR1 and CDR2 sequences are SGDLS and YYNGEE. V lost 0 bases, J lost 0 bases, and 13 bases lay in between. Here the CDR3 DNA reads TGTGCCAGCAGCGTAGGTCCAGGGATGAACTCCTACGAGCAGTACTTC. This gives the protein CASSVGPGMNSYEQYF.

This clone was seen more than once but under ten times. Here the CDR3 reads CARPSACTDTQYF. The CDR3 DNA reads as TGTGCCAGGCCTAGCGCCTGCACAGATACGCAGTATTTT. This sequence joins TRBV9 and TRBJ2-3, with D maybe TRBD2 (6 bases). V was clipped by 8 bases and J by 1 base, with 11 bases between them. CDR3 length equals 13 residues. Looked up from germline, CDR1 is SGDLS and CDR2 is YYNGEE.

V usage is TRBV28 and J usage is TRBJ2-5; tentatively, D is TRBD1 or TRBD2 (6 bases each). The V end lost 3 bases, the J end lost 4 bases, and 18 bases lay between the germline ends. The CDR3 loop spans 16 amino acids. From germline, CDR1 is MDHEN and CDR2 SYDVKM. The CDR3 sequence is CASSLVGGGDSETQYF. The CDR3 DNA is TGTGCCAGCAGTTTGGTGGGGGGCGGCGATTCAGAGACCCAGTACTTC.

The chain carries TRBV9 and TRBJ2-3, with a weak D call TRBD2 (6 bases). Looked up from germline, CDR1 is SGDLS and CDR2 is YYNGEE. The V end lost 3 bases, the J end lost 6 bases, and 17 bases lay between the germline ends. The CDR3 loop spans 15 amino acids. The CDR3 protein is CASSESGTAGDTQYF. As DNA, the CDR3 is TGTGCCAGCAGCGAATCCGGGACTGCCGGGGATACGCAGTATTTT.

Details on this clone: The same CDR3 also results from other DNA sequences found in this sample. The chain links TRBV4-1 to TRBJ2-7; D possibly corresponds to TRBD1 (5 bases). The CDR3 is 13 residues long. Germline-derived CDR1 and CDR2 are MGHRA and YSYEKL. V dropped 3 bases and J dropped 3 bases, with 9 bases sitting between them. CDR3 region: CASSQVQGYEQYF. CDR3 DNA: TGCGCCAGCAGCCAGGTTCAGGGCTACGAGCAGTACTTC.

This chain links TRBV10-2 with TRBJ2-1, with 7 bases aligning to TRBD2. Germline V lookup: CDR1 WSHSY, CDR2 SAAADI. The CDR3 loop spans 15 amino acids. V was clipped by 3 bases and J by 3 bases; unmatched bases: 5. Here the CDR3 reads CASSESGGSYNEQFF. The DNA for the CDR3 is TGCGCCAGCAGTGAATCTGGCGGGAGCTACAATGAGCAGTTCTTC.

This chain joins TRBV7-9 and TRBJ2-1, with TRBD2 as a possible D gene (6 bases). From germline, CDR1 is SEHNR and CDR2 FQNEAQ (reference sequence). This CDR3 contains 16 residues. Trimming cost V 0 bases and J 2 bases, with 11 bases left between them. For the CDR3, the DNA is TGTGCCAGCAGCTTAGCGGAGGCGGGACCCTACAATGAGCAGTTCTTC. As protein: CASSLAEAGPYNEQFF.

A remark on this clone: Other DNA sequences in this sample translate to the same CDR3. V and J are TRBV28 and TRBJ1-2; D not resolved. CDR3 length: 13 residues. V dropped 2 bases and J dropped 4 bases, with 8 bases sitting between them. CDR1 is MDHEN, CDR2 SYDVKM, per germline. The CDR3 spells CASSLTGFYGYTF. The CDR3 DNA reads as TGTGCCAGCAGTTTAACGGGGTTCTATGGCTACACCTTC.

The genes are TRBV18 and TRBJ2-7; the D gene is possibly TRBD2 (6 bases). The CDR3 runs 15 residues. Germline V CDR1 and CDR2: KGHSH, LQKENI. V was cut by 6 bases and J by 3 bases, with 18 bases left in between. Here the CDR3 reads CASSHETVGGYEQYF. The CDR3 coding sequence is TGTGCCAGCTCCCACGAGACCGTGGGGGGCTACGAGCAGTACTTC.

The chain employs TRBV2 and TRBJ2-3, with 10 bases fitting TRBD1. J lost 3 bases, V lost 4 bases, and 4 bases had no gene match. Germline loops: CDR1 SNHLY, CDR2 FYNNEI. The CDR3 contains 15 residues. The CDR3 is CASSVGQGTTDTQYF. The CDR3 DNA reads TGTGCCAGCAGTGTGGGACAGGGGACAACAGATACGCAGTATTTT.

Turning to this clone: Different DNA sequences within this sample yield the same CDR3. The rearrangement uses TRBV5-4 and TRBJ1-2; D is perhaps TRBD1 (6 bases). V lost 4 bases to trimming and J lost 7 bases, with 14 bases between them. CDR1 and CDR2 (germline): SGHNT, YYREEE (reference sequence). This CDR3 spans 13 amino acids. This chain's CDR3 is CASSLGGAGGYTF. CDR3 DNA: TGTGCCAGCAGCCTTGGGGGGGCGGGTGGCTACACCTTC. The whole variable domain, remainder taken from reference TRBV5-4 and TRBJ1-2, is ETGVTQSPTHLIKTRGQQVTLRCSSQSGHNTVSWYQQALGQGPQFIFQYYREEENGRGNFPPRFSGLQFPNYSSELNVNALELDDSALYLCASSLGGAGGYTFGSGTRLTVV.

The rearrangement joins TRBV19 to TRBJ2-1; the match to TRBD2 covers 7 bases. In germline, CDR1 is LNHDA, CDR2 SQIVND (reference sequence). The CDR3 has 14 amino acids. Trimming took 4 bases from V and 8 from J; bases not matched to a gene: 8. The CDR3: CASSTGEGRDEQFF. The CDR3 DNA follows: TGTGCCAGTAGTACGGGGGAGGGCCGCGATGAGCAGTTCTTC.

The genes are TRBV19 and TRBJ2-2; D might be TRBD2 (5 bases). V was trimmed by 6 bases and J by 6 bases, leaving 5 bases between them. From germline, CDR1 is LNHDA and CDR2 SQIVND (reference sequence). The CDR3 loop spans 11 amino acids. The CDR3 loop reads CASRGAGELFF. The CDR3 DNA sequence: TGTGCCAGTAGGGGAGCCGGGGAGCTGTTTTTT. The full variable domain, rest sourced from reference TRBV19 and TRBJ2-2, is DGGITQSPKYLFRKEGQNVTLSCEQNLNHDAMYWYRQDPGQGLRLIYYSQIVNDFQKGDIAEGYSVSREKKESFPLTVTSAQKNPTAFYLCASRGAGELFFGEGSRLTVL.

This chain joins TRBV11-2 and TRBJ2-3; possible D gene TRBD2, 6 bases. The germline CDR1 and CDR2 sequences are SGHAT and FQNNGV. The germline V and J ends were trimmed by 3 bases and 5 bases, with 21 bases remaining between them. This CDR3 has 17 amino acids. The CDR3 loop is CASSFPADSGAGDTQYF. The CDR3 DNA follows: TGTGCCAGCAGCTTCCCCGCGGATAGCGGTGCGGGAGATACGCAGTATTTT.

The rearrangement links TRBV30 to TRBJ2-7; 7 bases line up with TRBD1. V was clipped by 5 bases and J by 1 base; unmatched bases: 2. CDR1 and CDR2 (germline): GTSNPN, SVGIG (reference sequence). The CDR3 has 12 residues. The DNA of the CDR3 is TGTGCCTGGGGACAGGAGTCCTACGAGCAGTACTTC. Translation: CAWGQESYEQYF.

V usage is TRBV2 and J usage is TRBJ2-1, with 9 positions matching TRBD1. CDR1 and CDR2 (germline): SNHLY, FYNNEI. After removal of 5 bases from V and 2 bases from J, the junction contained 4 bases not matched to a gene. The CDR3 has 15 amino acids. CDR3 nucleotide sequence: TGTGCCAGCAGTTTACAGGGGGCCACCTACAATGAGCAGTTCTTC. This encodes CASSLQGATYNEQFF.

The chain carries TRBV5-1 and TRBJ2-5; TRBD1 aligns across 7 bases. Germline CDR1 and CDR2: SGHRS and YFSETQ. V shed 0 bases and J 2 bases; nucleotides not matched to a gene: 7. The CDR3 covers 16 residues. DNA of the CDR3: TGCGCCAGCAGCTTGGATCACAGGGGACAGCAAGAGACCCAGTACTTC. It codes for CASSLDHRGQQETQYF.

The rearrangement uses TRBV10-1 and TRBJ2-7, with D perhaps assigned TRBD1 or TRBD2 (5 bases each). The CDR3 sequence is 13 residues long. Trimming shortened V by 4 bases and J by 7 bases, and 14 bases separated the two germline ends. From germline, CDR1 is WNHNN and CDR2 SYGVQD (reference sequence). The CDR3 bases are TGCGCCAGCAGTGGGGGGTCTCCGGGAGAGCAGTACTTC. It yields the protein CASSGGSPGEQYF.